This T cell receptor beta chain comes out of a study of siplizumab effects on memory and regulatory T cells. Study-level findings and limits: Naive T cells were seemingly more diverse than memory cells, and major contributions to the alloresponse seemed to be made by them.

For this clone: The antigen is not known.

Assays examined 100,000 or so TCR templates per sample. Here immunoSEQ multiplex PCR was the method, and the copy in TCRdb shows in-frame clones only, minus some. The data show some 100,000 clones, with 75% to 95% seen just once and about 0.15% held by the top ten. CDR1 and CDR2 (germline): SGDLS, YYNGEE. There are 15 residues in the CDR3. The junction had 6 bases not matched to a gene; V was cut back by 4 bases and J by 7 bases. V and J are TRBV9 and TRBJ2-1; 12 positions match TRBD1. The sequence derives from a human donor in good health. Sequencing used CD4+ T cells sorted from blood. The CDR3 here is CASSSRDRGRNEQFF. The CDR3 nucleotides read TGTGCCAGCAGCTCCAGGGACAGGGGGCGAAATGAGCAGTTCTTC.